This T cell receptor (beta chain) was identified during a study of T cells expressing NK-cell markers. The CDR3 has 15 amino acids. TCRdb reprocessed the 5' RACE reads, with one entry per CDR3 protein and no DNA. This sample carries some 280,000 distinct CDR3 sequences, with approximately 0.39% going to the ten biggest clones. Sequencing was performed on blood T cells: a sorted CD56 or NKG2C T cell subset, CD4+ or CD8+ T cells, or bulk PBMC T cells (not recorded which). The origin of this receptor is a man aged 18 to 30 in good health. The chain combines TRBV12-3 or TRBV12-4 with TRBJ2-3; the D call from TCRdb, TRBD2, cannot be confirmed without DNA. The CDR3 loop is CASSFDRRSASEWYF.